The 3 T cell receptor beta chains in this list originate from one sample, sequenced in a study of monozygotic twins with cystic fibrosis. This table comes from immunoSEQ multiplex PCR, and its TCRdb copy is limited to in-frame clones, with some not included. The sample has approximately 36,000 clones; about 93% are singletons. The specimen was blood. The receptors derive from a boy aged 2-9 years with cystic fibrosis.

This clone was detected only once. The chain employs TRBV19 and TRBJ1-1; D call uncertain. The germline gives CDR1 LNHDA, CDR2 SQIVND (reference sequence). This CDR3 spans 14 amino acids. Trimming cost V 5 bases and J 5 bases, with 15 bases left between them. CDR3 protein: CASSAARGTTEAFF. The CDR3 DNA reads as TGTGCCAGTAGTGCGGCTAGAGGTACAACTGAAGCTTTCTTT.

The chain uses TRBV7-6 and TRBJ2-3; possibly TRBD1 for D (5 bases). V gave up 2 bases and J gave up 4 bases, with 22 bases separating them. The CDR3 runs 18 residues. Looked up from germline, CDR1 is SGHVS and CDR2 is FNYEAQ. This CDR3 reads CASSLSPTANLISDTQYF. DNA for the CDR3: TGTGCCAGCAGCTTATCTCCGACAGCTAACCTTATTTCAGATACGCAGTATTTT. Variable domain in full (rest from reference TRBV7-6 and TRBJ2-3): GAGVSQSPRYKVTKRGQDVALRCDPISGHVSLYWYRQALGQGPEFLTYFNYEAQQDKSGLPNDRFSAERPEGSISTLTIQRTEQRDSAMYRCASSLSPTANLISDTQYFGPGTRLTVL.

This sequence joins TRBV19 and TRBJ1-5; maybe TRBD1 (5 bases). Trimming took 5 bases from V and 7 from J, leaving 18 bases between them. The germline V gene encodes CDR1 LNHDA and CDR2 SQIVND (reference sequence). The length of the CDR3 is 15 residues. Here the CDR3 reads CASSPRGGRSQPQHF. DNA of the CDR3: TGTGCCAGTAGTCCGCGGGGGGGTAGGAGCCAGCCCCAGCATTTT. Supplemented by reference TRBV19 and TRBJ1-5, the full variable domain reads DGGITQSPKYLFRKEGQNVTLSCEQNLNHDAMYWYRQDPGQGLRLIYYSQIVNDFQKGDIAEGYSVSREKKESFPLTVTSAQKNPTAFYLCASSPRGGRSQPQHFGDGTRLSIL.